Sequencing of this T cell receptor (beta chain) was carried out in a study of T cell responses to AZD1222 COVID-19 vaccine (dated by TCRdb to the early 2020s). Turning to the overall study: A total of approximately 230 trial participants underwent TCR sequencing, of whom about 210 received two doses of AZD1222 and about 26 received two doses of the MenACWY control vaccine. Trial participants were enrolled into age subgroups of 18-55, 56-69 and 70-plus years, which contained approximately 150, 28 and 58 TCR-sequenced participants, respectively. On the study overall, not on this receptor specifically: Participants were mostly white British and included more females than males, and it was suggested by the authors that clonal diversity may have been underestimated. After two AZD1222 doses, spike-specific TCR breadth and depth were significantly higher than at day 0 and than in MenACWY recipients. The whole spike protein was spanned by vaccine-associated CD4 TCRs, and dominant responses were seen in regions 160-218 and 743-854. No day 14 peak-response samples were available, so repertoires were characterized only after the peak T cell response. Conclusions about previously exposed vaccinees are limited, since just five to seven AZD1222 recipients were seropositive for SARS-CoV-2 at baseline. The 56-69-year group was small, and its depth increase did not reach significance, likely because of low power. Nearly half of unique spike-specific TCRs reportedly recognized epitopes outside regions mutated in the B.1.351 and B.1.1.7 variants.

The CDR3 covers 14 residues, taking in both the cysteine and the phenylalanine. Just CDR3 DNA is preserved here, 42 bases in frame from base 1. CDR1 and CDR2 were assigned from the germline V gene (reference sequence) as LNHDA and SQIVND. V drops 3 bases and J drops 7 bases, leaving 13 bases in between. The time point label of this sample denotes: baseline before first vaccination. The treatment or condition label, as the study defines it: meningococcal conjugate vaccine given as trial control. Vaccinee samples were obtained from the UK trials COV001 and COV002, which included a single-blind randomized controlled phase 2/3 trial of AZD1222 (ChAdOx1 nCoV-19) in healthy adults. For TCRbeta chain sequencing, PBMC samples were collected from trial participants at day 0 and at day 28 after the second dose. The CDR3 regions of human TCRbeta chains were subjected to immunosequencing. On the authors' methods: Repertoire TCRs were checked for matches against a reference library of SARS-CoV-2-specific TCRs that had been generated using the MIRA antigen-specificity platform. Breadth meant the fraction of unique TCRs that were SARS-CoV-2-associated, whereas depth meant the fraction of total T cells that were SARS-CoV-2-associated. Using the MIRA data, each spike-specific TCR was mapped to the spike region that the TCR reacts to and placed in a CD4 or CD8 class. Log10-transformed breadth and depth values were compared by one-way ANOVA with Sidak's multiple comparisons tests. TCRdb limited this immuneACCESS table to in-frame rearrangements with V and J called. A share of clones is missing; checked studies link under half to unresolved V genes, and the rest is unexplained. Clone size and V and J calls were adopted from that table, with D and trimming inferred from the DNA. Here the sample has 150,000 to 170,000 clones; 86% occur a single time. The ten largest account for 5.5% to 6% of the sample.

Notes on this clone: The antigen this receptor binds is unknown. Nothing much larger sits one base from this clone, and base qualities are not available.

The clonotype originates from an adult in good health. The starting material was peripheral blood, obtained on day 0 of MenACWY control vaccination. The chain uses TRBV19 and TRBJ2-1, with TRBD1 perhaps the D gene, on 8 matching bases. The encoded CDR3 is CASSILQGGNEQFF. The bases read TGTGCCAGTAGTATCCTACAGGGGGGGAATGAGCAGTTCTTC.